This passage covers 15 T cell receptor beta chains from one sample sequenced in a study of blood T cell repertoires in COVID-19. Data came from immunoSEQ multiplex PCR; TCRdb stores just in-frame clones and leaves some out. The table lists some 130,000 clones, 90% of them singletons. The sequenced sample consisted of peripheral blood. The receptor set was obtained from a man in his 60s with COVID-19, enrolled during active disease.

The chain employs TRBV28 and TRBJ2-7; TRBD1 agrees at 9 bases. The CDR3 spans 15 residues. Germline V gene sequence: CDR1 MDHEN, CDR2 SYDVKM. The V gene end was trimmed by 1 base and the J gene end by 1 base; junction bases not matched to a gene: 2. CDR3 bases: TGTGCCAGCAGTTTATTAGGGACAGGGTCCTACGAGCAGTACTTC. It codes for CASSLLGTGSYEQYF.

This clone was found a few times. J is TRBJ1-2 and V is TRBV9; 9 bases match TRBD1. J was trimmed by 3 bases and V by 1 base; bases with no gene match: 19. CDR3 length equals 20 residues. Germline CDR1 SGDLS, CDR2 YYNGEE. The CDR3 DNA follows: TGTGCCAGCAGCGTAAGGGCCTCCAACAGGGGGCTTGATAGGGACTATGGCTACACCTTC. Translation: CASSVRASNRGLDRDYGYTF.

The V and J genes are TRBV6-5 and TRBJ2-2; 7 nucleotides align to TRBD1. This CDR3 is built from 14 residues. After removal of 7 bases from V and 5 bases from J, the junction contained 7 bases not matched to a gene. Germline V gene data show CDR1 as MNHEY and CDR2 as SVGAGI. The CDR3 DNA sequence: TGTGCCAGCACCCGGACAGGTCGAACCGGGGAGCTGTTTTTT. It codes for CASTRTGRTGELFF.

In DNA, the CDR3 is TGTGCCAGCTCACCAGGGAGGGGTGAGCAGTTCTTC. Translation: CASSPGRGEQFF. The chain joins TRBV18 to TRBJ2-1, with TRBD2 identical over 7 bases. Germline V CDR1 and CDR2: KGHSH, LQKENI. CDR3 length: 12 amino acids. J was trimmed by 9 bases and V by 2 bases; bases with no gene match: 1.

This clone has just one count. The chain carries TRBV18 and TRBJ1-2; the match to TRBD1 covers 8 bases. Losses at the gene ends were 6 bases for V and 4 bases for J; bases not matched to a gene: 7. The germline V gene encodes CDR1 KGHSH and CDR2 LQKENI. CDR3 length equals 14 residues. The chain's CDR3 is CASSPDRGSYGYTF. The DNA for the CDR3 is TGTGCCAGCTCGCCTGACAGGGGCAGCTATGGCTACACCTTC.

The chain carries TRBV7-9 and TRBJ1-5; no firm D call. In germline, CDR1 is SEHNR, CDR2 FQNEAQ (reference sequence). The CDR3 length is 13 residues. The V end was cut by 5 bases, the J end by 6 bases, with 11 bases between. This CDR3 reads CASSQIPGQPQHF. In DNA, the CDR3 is TGTGCCAGCAGCCAAATACCCGGTCAGCCCCAGCATTTT. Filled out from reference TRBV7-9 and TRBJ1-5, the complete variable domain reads DTGVSQNPRHKITKRGQNVTFRCDPISEHNRLYWYRQTLGQGPEFLTYFQNEAQLEKSRLLSDRFSAERPKGSFSTLEIQRTEQGDSAMYLCASSQIPGQPQHFGDGTRLSIL.

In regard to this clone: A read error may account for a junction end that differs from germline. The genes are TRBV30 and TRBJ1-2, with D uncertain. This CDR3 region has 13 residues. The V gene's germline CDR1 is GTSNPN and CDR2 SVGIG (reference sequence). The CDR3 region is CAWREGPNYGYTF. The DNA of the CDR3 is TGTGCGTGGAGGGAGGGCCCAAACTATGGCTACACCTTC.

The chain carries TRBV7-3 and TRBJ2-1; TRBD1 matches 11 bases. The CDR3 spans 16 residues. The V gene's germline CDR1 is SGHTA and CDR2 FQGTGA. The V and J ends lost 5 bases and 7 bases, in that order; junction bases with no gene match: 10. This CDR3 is CASSPWTGGLGNEQFF. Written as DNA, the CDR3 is TGTGCCAGCAGCCCGTGGACAGGGGGCTTGGGGAATGAGCAGTTCTTC.

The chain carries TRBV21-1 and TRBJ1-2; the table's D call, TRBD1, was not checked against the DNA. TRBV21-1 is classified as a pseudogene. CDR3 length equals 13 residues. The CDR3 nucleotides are TGTGCCAGCAGTGTGACAGGGCTCTATGGCTACACCTTC. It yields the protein CASSVTGLYGYTF.

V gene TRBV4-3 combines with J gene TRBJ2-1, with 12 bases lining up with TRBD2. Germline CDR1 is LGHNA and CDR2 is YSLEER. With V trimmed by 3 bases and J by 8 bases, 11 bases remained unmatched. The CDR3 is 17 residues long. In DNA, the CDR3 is TGCGCCAGCAGCCAGGGGACTAGCGGGCAAACAGGGGATGAGCAGTTCTTC. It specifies CASSQGTSGQTGDEQFF.

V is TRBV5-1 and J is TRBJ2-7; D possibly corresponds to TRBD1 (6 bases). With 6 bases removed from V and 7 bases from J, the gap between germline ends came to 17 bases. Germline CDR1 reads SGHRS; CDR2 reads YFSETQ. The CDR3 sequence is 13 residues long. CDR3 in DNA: TGCGCCAGCACCGGGACACCCAGAACGGAGCAGTACTTC. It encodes CASTGTPRTEQYF.

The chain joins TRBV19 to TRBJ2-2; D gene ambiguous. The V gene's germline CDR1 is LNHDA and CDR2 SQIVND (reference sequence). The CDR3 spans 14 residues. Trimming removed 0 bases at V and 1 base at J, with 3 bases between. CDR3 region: CASSIDRNTGELFF. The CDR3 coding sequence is TGTGCCAGTAGTATAGATCGGAACACCGGGGAGCTGTTTTTT.

The CDR3 sequence: CSVRHVNTEAFF. In nucleotides, the CDR3 is TGCAGCGTTCGACACGTGAACACTGAAGCTTTCTTT. The chain has TRBV29-1 and TRBJ1-1; D is undetermined. Germline CDR1 and CDR2: SQVTM and ANQGSEA. V was pared by 5 bases and J by 0 bases, with 7 bases between. CDR3 length: 12 residues.

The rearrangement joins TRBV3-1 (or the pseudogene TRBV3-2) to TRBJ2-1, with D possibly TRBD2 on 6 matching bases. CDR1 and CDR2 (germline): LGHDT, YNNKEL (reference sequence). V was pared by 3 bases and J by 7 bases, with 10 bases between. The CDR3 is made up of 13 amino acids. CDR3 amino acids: CASSHASVNEQFF. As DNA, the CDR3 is TGTGCCAGCAGCCATGCTAGCGTTAATGAGCAGTTCTTC.

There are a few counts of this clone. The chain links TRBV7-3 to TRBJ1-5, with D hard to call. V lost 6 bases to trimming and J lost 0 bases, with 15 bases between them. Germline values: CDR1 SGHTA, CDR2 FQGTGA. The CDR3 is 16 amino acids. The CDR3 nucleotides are TGTGCCAGCAGTTTTAAAGCGGCCTATAGCAATCAGCCCCAGCATTTT. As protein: CASSFKAAYSNQPQHF.